This T cell receptor (beta chain) was captured in a study of T cell repertoires in cytomegalovirus infection. Across the study: CMV epitopes used comprised recently identified HLA-C-restricted ones and well-studied HLA-B-restricted ones. Matching HLA type, along with CMV infection, was indicated by public TCR beta signatures. Study-wide results and caveats: The ex vivo response showed dominance by HLA-C-restricted CMV-specific TCR beta clonotypes.

The CDR3 has 14 residues. With V trimmed by 3 bases and J by 4 bases, 3 bases remained unmatched. CDR1 and CDR2 from the germline V gene are SGHTA and FQGNSA. This clonotype appeared many times. Its antigen is still unknown. TCRdb ran MiXCR on the reads and lists one entry per CDR3 protein. The sample lists some 110,000 distinct CDR3 sequences; around 32% were seen once. This receptor was identified in a human donor in good health (CMV status not recorded). Some clones in this sample may be carry-over from other donors' samples. The chain links TRBV7-2 to TRBJ1-1; 9 bases fit TRBD1. Sequenced material: CD8+ T cells from cultured PBMCs, taken from culture after CMV antigen stimulation. The CDR3 region is CASSFGTGSTEAFF. CDR3 DNA sequence: TGTGCCAGCAGCTTCGGGACAGGGAGCACTGAAGCTTTCTTT.